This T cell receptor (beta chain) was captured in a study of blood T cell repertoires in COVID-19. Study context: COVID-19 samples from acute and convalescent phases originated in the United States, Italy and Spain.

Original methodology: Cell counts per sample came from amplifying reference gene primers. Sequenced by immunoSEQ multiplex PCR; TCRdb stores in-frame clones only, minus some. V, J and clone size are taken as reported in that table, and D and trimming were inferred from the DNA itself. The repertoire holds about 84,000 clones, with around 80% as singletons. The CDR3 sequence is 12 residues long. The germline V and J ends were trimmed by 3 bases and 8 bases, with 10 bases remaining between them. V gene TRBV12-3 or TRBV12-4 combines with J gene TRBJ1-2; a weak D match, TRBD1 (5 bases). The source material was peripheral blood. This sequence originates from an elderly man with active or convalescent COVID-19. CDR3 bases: TGTGCCAGCAGTTTGGGGCAGCCGGGCTACACCTTC. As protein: CASSLGQPGYTF.